The following is a T cell receptor beta chain sequence with its context. Its matching antigen is unknown. This sample was included in a study of Tregs in tolerant kidney transplant recipients. Study-wide points: Some patients' samples used different primers over time, so nucleotide sequences weren't comparable. This study did not directly address biological reproducibility.

The method was immunoSEQ multiplex PCR; TCRdb's version includes in-frame clones alone and lacks a portion of them. Of roughly 86,000 clones detected, roughly 93% appear once; the ten largest clones hold roughly 1.7%. V lost 5 bases and J lost 0; bases outside the gene matches: 6. CDR3 length: 16 amino acids. Germline V gene data show CDR1 as SGHTA and CDR2 as FQGNSA. Mixed chimerism was transient after nonmyeloablative marrow transplants from related graft donors. Thawed PBMCs were FACS-sorted into unstimulated CD4+CD25+CD127- regulatory T cells, CD4+CD25- non-regulatory cells, CD4 and CD8 cells. The receptor was derived from a human patient who received a combined kidney and bone marrow transplant. Some T cells may be transferred from the graft donor. The sequencing used CD4+ T cells from blood (PBMCs), collected 12 months after the transplant. The chain couples TRBV7-2 to TRBJ2-2, with 7 bases that match TRBD2. This chain's CDR3 is CASSPRTSSNTGELFF. In DNA form, the CDR3 reads TGTGCCAGCAGCCCCAGGACTAGTTCGAACACCGGGGAGCTGTTTTTT.